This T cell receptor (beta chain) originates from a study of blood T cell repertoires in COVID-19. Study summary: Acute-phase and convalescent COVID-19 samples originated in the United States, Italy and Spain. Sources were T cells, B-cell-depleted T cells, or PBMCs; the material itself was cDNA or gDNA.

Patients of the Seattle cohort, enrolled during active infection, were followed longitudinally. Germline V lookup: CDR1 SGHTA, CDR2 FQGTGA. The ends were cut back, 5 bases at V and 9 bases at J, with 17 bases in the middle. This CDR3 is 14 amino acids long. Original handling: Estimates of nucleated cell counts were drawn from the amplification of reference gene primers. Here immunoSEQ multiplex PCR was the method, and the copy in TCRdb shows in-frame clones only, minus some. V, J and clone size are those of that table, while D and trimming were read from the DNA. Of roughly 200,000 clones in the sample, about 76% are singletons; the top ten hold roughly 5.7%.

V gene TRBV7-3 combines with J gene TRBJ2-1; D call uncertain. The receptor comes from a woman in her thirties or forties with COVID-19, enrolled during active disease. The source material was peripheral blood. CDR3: CASSDSSPISEQFF. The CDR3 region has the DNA TGTGCCAGCAGCGATTCTTCCCCTATAAGTGAGCAGTTCTTC.